This T cell receptor (beta chain) stems from a study of T-cell reconstitution after alpha-beta-depleted transplantation in children. Whole-study results and caveats: A year had passed since transplant, and T-cell counts and diversity by then came mostly from newly produced T cells. Surviving thymic progenitors and recipient T cells were the source of high TCRbeta diversity at day 60 in some patients. Several hundred expanded graft clones reportedly were the source of alpha-beta T cells about two months after transplant.

V was clipped by 0 bases and J by 5 bases; unmatched bases: 9. Germline CDR1 reads LGHNA; CDR2 reads YNFKEQ. This CDR3 region has 17 residues. Preparation of the TCRbeta library used unique molecular identifiers. One entry per CDR3 protein, called by TCRdb with MiXCR from the PCR reads. This table has approximately 500,000 distinct CDR3 sequences, roughly 10% appearing once. This clonotype was seen ten or more times. Antigen: not known. The sequence was collected from a child younger than 10 with inherited bone marrow failure, due to receive a stem cell transplant. The source was PBMCs, collected before TCRalphabeta/CD19-depleted stem cell transplant. The rearrangement joins TRBV4-2 to TRBJ2-1; 8 bases line up with TRBD2. The CDR3 region has the DNA TGTGCCAGCAGCCAAGATGGCCCTCTAGCGGGCCACAATGAGCAGTTCTTC. Its protein is CASSQDGPLAGHNEQFF.